The T cell receptor (beta chain) described here comes from a study of T cells after somatic rescue of genetic block. Measured with immunoSEQ multiplex PCR; TCRdb has only the in-frame clones, and not every one. Here the sample spans 95,000 to 120,000 clones, just over 90% being singletons. There are 14 residues in the CDR3. CDR1 SGDLS and CDR2 YYNGEE come from the germline V gene. V gave up 0 bases and J gave up 0 bases, with 1 base separating them. V usage is TRBV9 and J usage is TRBJ2-6; unclear D gene. The specimen sequenced was peripheral blood mononuclear cells (PBMCs). The receptor comes from a woman younger than 30. The DNA of the CDR3 is TGTGCCAGCAGCGTAGCCTCTGGGGCCAACGTCCTGACTTTC. Protein sequence: CASSVASGANVLTF.